Sequencing of this T cell receptor beta chain was carried out in a study of CD8+ T cells in alopecia areata. Study-wide points: Scalp clonality and expanded CD8+ clones among the top 100 were significantly decreased by tofacitinib. Clonality exceeded that of normal scalp in lesional scalp, most notably in alopecia totalis/universalis. There were many expanded lesional clones persisting in scalp and blood during tofacitinib.

The ends were cut back, 2 bases at V and 5 bases at J, with 6 bases in the middle. The CDR3 contains 13 residues. Per the germline V gene, CDR1 is SGHDN and CDR2 is FVKESK. cDNA reverse transcribed from extracted RNA served as the sequencing template. Sequencing used immunoSEQ multiplex PCR; TCRdb keeps in-frame clones, though not all of them. The sample carries about 5,900 clones, around 62% recorded once. As to this clone: Its target is unknown.

Treatment meaning: oral pan-JAK inhibitor, 5-10 mg twice daily. Alopecia areata patients gave lesional scalp punch biopsies and peripheral blood samples. The chain couples TRBV14 to TRBJ2-2; D remains ambiguous. This sample comprised skin, obtained at approximately week 34, from a patient treated with tofacitinib. The receptor was isolated from a human donor with alopecia areata. The CDR3 reads CASSQQTTGELFF. CDR3 sequence (DNA): TGTGCCAGCAGCCAACAGACTACCGGGGAGCTGTTTTTT.